A selection of T cell receptor beta chains follows, all from one sample in a study of OX40 agonist ivuxolimab in advanced cancers. TCRdb keeps only in-frame clones here, not all; method: immunoSEQ multiplex PCR. Among 70,000 to 95,000 clones, over 75% were seen once, and the ten largest hold around 3.8%. The material was CD4+ or CD8+ T cells sorted from blood, obtained in a trial of the OX40 agonist ivuxolimab. Receptors were obtained from an adult with an advanced solid tumor such as melanoma, head and neck, liver or kidney cancer. CDR3s leave out the opening cysteine and the closing phenylalanine or tryptophan.

j_call: TRBJ1-1
v_call: TRBV5-1
cdr3_aa: ASSFTVDTEAF

j_call: TRBJ1-1
v_call: TRBV6-5
cdr3_aa: ASSYSVGEEAF

j_call: TRBJ2-1
v_call: TRBV2
cdr3_aa: ASSEGTSWYNEQF

j_call: TRBJ2-2
v_call: TRBV30
cdr3_aa: AWSLHVTGELF

j_call: TRBJ2-3
v_call: TRBV2
cdr3_aa: ASSGRREGLVSDTQY

j_call: TRBJ2-3
v_call: TRBV9
cdr3_aa: ASSLEPGEADTQY

j_call: TRBJ2-7
v_call: TRBV6-5
cdr3_aa: ASSLERDGSYEQY

j_call: TRBJ2-1
v_call: TRBV5-6
cdr3_aa: ASSLTPRGALYNEQF

j_call: TRBJ1-1
v_call: TRBV19
cdr3_aa: ASTWGANTETF

j_call: TRBJ1-2
v_call: TRBV29-1
cdr3_aa: SVEDRGVEGVRYGYT

j_call: TRBJ1-1
v_call: TRBV5-4
cdr3_aa: ASSLQGQGTRAF

j_call: TRBJ2-7
v_call: TRBV7-9
cdr3_aa: ASSRLSGRALSEQY

j_call: TRBJ2-1
v_call: TRBV9
cdr3_aa: ASSVGQGTYNEQF

j_call: TRBJ1-6
v_call: TRBV5-1
cdr3_aa: ASSLVGFGGGSPLH

j_call: TRBJ1-1
v_call: TRBV19
cdr3_aa: ASSQGWAEAF

j_call: TRBJ2-7
v_call: TRBV28
cdr3_aa: ASSLPQDLGPRKD

j_call: TRBJ2-1
v_call: TRBV28
cdr3_aa: ASTTGGGLQF

j_call: TRBJ2-5
v_call: TRBV5-1
cdr3_aa: ASKRSRSETQY

j_call: TRBJ2-5
v_call: TRBV7-9
cdr3_aa: ASSFGGHQETQY

j_call: TRBJ1-6
v_call: TRBV11-2
cdr3_aa: ASSLDLNSPLH

j_call: TRBJ1-5
v_call: TRBV7-9
cdr3_aa: ASSLQGRYQPQH

j_call: TRBJ1-4
v_call: TRBV2
cdr3_aa: ASKVRAQKNEKLF

j_call: TRBJ2-2
v_call: TRBV28
cdr3_aa: ASRLIGTGELF

j_call: TRBJ2-7
v_call: TRBV28
cdr3_aa: ASSPVTGTDEGYEQY

j_call: TRBJ2-3
v_call: TRBV5-1
cdr3_aa: ASSTKGPGITDTQY

j_call: TRBJ1-5
v_call: TRBV28
cdr3_aa: ASSFRAVRGQPQH

j_call: TRBJ1-1
v_call: TRBV28
cdr3_aa: ASSSQGTWDGTEAF

j_call: TRBJ2-4
v_call: TRBV10-1
cdr3_aa: ASGVGAAKNIQY

j_call: TRBJ1-4
v_call: TRBV10-3
cdr3_aa: AISERDSDNEKLF

j_call: TRBJ1-5
v_call: TRBV28
cdr3_aa: ASSLVSDGGNQPQH

j_call: TRBJ2-7
v_call: TRBV7-8
cdr3_aa: ASSQVSKYEQY

j_call: TRBJ2-3
v_call: TRBV2
cdr3_aa: ASSLRDREDTQY

j_call: TRBJ2-5
v_call: TRBV11-1
cdr3_aa: ASSLTGWETQY

j_call: TRBJ2-2
v_call: TRBV19
cdr3_aa: ASSIQGGELF

j_call: TRBJ1-2
v_call: TRBV7-9
cdr3_aa: ASSLRQHLNYGYT

j_call: TRBJ2-2
v_call: TRBV28
cdr3_aa: ASTVASGRGTGELF

j_call: TRBJ2-3
v_call: TRBV4-3
cdr3_aa: ASSQDWASPGSTQY

j_call: TRBJ2-7
v_call: TRBV5-6
cdr3_aa: ASSLVGSAYEQY

j_call: TRBJ1-4
v_call: TRBV5-1
cdr3_aa: ASSLEAGAWYEKLF

j_call: TRBJ2-7
v_call: TRBV5-6
cdr3_aa: ASSLFGEQY

j_call: TRBJ2-5
v_call: TRBV27
cdr3_aa: ASSLSGVIGQETQY

j_call: TRBJ2-1
v_call: TRBV4-3
cdr3_aa: ASSQEWLSGDNEQF

j_call: TRBJ1-2
v_call: TRBV11-2
cdr3_aa: ASSSESEGYT

j_call: TRBJ1-5
v_call: TRBV30
cdr3_aa: AWAGGSNQPQH

j_call: TRBJ2-7
v_call: TRBV6-5
cdr3_aa: ASSYSVGNEQY

j_call: TRBJ1-1
v_call: TRBV7-2
cdr3_aa: ASSYRMGSEAF

j_call: TRBJ2-3
v_call: TRBV7-2
cdr3_aa: ASSLSTDTQY

j_call: TRBJ2-1
v_call: TRBV19
cdr3_aa: ASSVSGAIYEQF

j_call: TRBJ2-1
v_call: TRBV5-1
cdr3_aa: ASSWGEYYYNEQF

j_call: TRBJ2-2
v_call: TRBV15
cdr3_aa: ATSRDINTGELF

j_call: TRBJ1-5
v_call: TRBV15
cdr3_aa: ATSRDNRGRSNQPQH

j_call: TRBJ1-5
v_call: TRBV28
cdr3_aa: ASRPTGDNQPQH

j_call: TRBJ1-3
v_call: TRBV5-1
cdr3_aa: ASSLTGGAGTIY